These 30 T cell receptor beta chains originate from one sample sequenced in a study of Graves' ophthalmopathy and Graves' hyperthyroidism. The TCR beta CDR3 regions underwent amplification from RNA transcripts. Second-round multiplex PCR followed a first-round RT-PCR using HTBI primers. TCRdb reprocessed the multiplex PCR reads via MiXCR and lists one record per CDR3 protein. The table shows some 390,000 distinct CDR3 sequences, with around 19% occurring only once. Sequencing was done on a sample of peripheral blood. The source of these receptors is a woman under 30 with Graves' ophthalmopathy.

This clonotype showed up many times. Here the CDR3 DNA reads TGTGCCAGCAGTTCTGTAGCGGGAGGGCCAAGGGAGCAGTACTTC. This sequence encodes CASSSVAGGPREQYF. The V gene is TRBV12-3 or TRBV12-4, the J gene TRBJ2-7; 11 nucleotides match TRBD2. The CDR3 totals 15 residues. With V trimmed by 4 bases and J by 7 bases, 9 bases remained unmatched.

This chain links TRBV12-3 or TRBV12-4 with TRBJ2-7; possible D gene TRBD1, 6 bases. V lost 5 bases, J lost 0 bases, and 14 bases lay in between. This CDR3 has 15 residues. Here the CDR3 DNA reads TGTGCCAGCAGTGCACCCGGGACACCCTCCTACGAGCAGTACTTC. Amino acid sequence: CASSAPGTPSYEQYF.

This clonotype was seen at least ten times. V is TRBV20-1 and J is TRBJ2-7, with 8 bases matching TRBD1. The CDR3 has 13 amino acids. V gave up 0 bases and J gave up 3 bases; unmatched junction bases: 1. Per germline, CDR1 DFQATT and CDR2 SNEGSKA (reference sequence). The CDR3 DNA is TGCAGTGCTAGAGACGGACAGGGCTACGAGCAGTACTTC. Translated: CSARDGQGYEQYF.

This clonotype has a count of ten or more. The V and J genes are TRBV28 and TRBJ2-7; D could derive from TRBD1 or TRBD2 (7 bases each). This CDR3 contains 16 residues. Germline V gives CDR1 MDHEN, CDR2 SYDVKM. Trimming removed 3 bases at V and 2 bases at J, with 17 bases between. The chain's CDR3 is CASSFSAQGGAYEQYF. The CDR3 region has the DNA TGTGCCAGCAGTTTTTCAGCGCAGGGGGGGGCCTACGAGCAGTACTTC.

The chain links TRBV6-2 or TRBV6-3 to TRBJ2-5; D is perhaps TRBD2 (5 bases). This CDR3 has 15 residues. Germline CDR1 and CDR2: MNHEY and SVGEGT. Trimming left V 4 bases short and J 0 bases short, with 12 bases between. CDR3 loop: CASSFPRADQETQYF. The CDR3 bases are TGTGCCAGCAGTTTCCCGCGGGCAGACCAAGAGACCCAGTACTTC.

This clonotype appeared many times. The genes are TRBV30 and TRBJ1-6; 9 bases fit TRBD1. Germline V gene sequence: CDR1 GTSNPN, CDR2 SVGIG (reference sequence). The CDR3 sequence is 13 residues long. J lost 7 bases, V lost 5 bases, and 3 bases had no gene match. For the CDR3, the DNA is TGTGCCTGGTCAGGACAGGGGAATTCACCCCTCCACTTT. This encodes CAWSGQGNSPLHF.

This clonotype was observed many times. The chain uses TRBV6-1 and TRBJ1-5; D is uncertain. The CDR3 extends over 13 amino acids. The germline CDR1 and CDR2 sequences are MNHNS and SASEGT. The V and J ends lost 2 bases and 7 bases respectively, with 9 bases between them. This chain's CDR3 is CASSEFGPQPQHF. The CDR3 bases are TGTGCCAGCAGTGAATTTGGGCCCCAGCCCCAGCATTTT.

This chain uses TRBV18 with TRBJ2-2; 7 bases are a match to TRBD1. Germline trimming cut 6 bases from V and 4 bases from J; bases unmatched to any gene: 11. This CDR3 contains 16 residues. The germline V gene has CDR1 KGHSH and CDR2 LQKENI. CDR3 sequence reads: CASSSLTGSGTGELFF. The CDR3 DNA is TGTGCCAGCTCGTCTTTGACAGGGAGCGGCACCGGGGAGCTGTTTTTT.

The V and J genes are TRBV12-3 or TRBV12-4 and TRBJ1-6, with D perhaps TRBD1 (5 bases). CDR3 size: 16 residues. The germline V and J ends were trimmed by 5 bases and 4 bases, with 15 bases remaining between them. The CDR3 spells CASSARAGQYNSPLHF. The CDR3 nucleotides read TGTGCCAGCAGTGCCCGGGCGGGGCAGTATAATTCACCCCTCCACTTT.

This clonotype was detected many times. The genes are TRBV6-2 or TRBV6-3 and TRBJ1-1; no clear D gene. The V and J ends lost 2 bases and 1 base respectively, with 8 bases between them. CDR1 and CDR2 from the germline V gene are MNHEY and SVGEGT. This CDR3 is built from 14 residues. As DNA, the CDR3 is TGTGCCAGCAGTTACCCAGCTTGGAACACTGAAGCTTTCTTT. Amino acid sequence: CASSYPAWNTEAFF.

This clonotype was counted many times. The CDR3 bases are TGCAGTGCTAGAAGGGCCATAGCCCCCTACGAGCAGTACTTC. This gives the protein CSARRAIAPYEQYF. This chain joins TRBV20-1 and TRBJ2-7; D gene ambiguous. V was pared by 2 bases and J by 2 bases, with 13 bases between. The length of the CDR3 is 14 residues. The germline V gene has CDR1 DFQATT and CDR2 SNEGSKA (reference sequence).

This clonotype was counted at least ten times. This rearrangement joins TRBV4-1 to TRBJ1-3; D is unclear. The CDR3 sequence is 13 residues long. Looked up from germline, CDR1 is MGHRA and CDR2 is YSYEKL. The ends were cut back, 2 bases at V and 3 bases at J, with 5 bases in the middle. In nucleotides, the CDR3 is TGCGCCAGCAGCCAAATCGATGGAAACACCATATATTTT. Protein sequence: CASSQIDGNTIYF.

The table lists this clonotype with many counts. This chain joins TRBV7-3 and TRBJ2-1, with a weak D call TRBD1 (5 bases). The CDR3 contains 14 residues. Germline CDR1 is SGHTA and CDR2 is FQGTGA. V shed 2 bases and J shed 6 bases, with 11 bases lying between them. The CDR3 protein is CASSLVRQGNEQFF. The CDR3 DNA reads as TGTGCCAGCAGCTTAGTTCGGCAGGGCAATGAGCAGTTCTTC.

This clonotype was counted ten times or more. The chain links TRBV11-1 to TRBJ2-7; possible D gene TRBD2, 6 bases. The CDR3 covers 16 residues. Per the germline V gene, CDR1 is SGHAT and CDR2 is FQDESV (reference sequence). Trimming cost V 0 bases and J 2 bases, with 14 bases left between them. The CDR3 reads CASSLARAEGTYEQYF. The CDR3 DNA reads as TGTGCCAGCAGCTTAGCGCGTGCGGAGGGAACCTACGAGCAGTACTTC.

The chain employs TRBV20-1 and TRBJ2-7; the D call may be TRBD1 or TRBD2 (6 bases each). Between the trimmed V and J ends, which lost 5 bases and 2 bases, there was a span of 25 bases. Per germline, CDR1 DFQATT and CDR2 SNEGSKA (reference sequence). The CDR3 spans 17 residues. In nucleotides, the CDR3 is TGCAGTGCTGGCGGGGAAGACGGGACACACCCCCCCTACGAGCAGTACTTC. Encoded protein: CSAGGEDGTHPPYEQYF.

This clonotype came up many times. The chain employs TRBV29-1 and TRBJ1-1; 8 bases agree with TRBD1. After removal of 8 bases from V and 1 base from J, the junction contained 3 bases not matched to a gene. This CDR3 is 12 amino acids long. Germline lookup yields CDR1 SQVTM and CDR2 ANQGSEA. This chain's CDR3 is CSSGQGNTEAFF. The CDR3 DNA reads TGCAGCTCTGGACAGGGGAACACTGAAGCTTTCTTT.

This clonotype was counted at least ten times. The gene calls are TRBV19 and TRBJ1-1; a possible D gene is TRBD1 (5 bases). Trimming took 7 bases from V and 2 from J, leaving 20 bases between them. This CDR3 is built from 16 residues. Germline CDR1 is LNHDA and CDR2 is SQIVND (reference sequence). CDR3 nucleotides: TGTGCCAGTACCCCCCGGGGGGGGGGGGTTAACACTGAAGCTTTCTTT. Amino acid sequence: CASTPRGGGVNTEAFF.

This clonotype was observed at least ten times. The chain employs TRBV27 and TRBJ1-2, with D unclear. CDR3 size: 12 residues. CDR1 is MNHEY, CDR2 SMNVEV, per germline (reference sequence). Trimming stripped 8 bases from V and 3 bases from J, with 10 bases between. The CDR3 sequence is CASYDGYYGYTF. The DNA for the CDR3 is TGTGCCAGCTACGACGGATACTATGGCTACACCTTC.

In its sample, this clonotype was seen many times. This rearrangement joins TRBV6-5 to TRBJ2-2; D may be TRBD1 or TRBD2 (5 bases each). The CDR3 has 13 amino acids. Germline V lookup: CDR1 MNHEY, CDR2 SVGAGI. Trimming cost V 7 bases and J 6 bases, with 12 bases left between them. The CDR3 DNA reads TGTGCCAGCACCGAGGTGGGGGCCGGGGAGCTGTTTTTT. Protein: CASTEVGAGELFF.

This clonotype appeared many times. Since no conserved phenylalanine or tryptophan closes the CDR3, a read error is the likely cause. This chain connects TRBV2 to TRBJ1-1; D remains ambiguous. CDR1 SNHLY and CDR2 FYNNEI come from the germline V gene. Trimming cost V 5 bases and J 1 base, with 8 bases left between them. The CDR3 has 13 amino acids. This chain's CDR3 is CASSPDWNTEAFL. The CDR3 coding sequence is TGTGCCAGCAGTCCCGACTGGAACACTGAAGCTTTCCTT.

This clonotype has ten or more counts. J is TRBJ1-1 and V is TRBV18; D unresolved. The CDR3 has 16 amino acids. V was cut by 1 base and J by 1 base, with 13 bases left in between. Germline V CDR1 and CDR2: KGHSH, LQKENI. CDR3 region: CASSPQSGRKNTEAFF. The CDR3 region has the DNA TGTGCCAGCTCACCACAGTCGGGCAGGAAGAACACTGAAGCTTTCTTT.

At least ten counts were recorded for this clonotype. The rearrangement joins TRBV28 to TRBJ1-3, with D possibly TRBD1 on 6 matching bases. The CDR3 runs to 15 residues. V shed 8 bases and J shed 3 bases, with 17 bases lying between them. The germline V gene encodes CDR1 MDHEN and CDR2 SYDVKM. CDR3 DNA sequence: TGTGCCAGCCACCCGTGGCAGGGGAATGGAAACACCATATATTTT. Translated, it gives CASHPWQGNGNTIYF.

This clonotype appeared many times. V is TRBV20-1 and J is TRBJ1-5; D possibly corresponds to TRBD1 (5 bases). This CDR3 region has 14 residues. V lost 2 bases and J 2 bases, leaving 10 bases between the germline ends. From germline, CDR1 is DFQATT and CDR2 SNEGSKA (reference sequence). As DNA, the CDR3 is TGCAGTGCTAGAAGCGGGGGTGGCAATCAGCCCCAGCATTTT. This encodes CSARSGGGNQPQHF.

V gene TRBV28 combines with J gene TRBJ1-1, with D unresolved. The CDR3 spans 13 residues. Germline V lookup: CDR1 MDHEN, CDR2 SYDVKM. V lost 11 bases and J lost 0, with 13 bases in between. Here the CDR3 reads CAGGRAVNTEAFF. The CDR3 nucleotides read TGTGCCGGAGGACGGGCGGTGAACACTGAAGCTTTCTTT.

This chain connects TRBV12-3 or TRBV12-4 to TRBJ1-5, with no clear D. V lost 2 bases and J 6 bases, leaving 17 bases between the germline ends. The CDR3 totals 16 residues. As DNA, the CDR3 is TGTGCCAGCAGTTTATGGAGGCCTCTGTACGGTCAGCCCCAGCATTTT. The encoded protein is CASSLWRPLYGQPQHF.

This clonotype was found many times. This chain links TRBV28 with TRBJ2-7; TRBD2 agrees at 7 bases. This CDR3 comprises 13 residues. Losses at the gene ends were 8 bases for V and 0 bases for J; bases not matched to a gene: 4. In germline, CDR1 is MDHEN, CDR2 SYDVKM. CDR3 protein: CASWGGPSYEQYF. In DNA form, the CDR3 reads TGTGCCAGCTGGGGGGGACCCTCCTACGAGCAGTACTTC. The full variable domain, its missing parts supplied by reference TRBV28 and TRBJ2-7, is DVKVTQSSRYLVKRTGEKVFLECVQDMDHENMFWYRQDPGLGLRLIYFSYDVKMKEKGDIPEGYSVSREKKERFSLILESASTNQTSMYLCASWGGPSYEQYFGPGTRLTVT.

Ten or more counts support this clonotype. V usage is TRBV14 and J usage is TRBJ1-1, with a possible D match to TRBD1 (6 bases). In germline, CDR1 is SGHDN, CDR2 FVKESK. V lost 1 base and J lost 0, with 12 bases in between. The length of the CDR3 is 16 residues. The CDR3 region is CASSQARGSVNTEAFF. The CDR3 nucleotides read TGTGCCAGCAGCCAAGCGAGGGGGAGCGTGAACACTGAAGCTTTCTTT.

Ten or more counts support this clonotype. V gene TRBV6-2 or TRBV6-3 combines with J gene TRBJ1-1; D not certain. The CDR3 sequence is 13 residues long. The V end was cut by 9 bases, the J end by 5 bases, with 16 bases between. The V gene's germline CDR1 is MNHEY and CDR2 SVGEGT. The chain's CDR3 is CASRLGRGTEAFF. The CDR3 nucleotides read TGTGCCAGTCGACTAGGGCGGGGAACTGAAGCTTTCTTT.

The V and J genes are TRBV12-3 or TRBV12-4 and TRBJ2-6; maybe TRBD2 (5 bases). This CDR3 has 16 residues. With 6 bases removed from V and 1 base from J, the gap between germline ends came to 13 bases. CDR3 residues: CASRGIRRSGANVLTF. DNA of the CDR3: TGTGCCAGCAGGGGAATCAGGAGGTCTGGGGCCAACGTCCTGACTTTC.

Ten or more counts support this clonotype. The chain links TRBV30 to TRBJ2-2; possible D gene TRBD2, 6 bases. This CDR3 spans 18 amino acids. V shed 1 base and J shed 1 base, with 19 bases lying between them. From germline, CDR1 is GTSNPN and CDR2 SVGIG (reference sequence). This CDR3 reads CAWSDNGGVLGNTGELFF. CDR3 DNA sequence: TGTGCCTGGAGTGACAATGGAGGGGTCCTCGGGAACACCGGGGAGCTGTTTTTT.